The present TCR beta chain was sequenced within a study of shared clonotypes between healthy human individuals. With 1 base removed from V and 1 base from J, the gap between germline ends came to 16 bases. CDR1 is SGHDN and CDR2 is FVKESK in the germline V gene. The CDR3 contains 17 residues. Profiled with immunoSEQ multiplex PCR; TCRdb holds only in-frame clones, not every one. The sample consists of around 550,000 clones, 85% to 95% of them appearing once. CD45RO-negative, CCR7-positively selected cells formed the naive CD8 fraction, excluding terminally differentiated effector memory CD45RA+ cells.

V is TRBV14 and J is TRBJ1-1; no reliable D call. The TCR sequence derives from a woman aged 30 to 39 in good health. The sequenced material came from naive CD8+ T cells sorted from blood. The CDR3 is CASSQGGRLDPNTEAFF. CDR3 DNA: TGTGCCAGCAGCCAAGGCGGACGGCTAGACCCGAACACTGAAGCTTTCTTT.